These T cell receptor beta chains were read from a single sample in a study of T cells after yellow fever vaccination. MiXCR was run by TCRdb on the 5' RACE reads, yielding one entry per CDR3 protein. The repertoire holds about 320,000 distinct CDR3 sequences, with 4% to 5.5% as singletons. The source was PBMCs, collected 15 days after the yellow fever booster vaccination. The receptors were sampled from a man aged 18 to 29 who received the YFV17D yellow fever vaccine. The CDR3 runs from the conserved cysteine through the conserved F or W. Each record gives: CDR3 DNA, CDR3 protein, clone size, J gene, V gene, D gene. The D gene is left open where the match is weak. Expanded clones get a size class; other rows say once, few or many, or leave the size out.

cdr3_nt: TGCAGTGCTAGAGGTGGGACAGGGTGGGCGGATACGCAGTATTTT
cdr3_aa: CSARGGTGWADTQYF
clone_size: NA
j_call: TRBJ2-3
v_call: TRBV20-1
d_call: TRBD1

cdr3_nt: TGCGCCAGCAGCCAAGATCGCGGGACAGGGAATGAAAAACTGTTTTTT
cdr3_aa: CASSQDRGTGNEKLFF
clone_size: many
j_call: TRBJ1-4
v_call: TRBV4-1
d_call: TRBD1

cdr3_nt: TGTGCCAGCAGCGCCGGGACAGGGAACTCTGGAAACACCATATATTTT
cdr3_aa: CASSAGTGNSGNTIYF
clone_size: few
j_call: TRBJ1-3
v_call: TRBV9
d_call: TRBD1

cdr3_nt: TGTGCCAGCAGCTTAGGGACAGGGGGGACGGCCTACGAGCAGTACTTC
cdr3_aa: CASSLGTGGTAYEQYF
clone_size: many
j_call: TRBJ2-7
v_call: TRBV7-6
d_call: TRBD1

cdr3_nt: TGTGCCAGCAGCCAGGGACAGCCACGGGGTGAAAAACTGTTTTTT
cdr3_aa: CASSQGQPRGEKLFF
clone_size: NA
j_call: TRBJ1-4
v_call: TRBV7-9
d_call: TRBD1

cdr3_nt: TGTGCCAGCAGCGCCACGGGGGGGGCGCCTGCAGATACGCAGTATTTT
cdr3_aa: CASSATGGAPADTQYF
clone_size: NA
j_call: TRBJ2-3
v_call: TRBV7-9
d_call: TRBD2

cdr3_nt: TGTGCCAGCAGTTTCCGTATGAACACTGAAGCTTTCTTT
cdr3_aa: CASSFRMNTEAFF
clone_size: many
j_call: TRBJ1-1
v_call: TRBV12-3/TRBV12-4
d_call: NA

cdr3_nt: TGTGCCAGCTCACCTATGACGGCGAGGAACACCGGGGAGCTGTTTTTT
cdr3_aa: CASSPMTARNTGELFF
clone_size: NA
j_call: TRBJ2-2
v_call: TRBV18
d_call: NA

cdr3_nt: TGTGCCACCAGCAGAGCCGCGGCAGCTGGAAACACCATATATTTT
cdr3_aa: CATSRAAAAGNTIYF
clone_size: many
j_call: TRBJ1-3
v_call: TRBV15
d_call: NA

cdr3_nt: TGCGCCAGCAGCTTGGAGGCCACAGATACGCAGTATTTT
cdr3_aa: CASSLEATDTQYF
clone_size: many
j_call: TRBJ2-3
v_call: TRBV5-1
d_call: NA

cdr3_nt: TGCAGTGCTAGAGATCAAGGGTGGAGGGGCACTGAAGCTTTCTTT
cdr3_aa: CSARDQGWRGTEAFF
clone_size: NA
j_call: TRBJ1-1
v_call: TRBV20-1
d_call: NA

cdr3_nt: TGTGCCAGCACCGGGACTAGCGGGGGGGCCGGGGAGACCCAGTACTTC
cdr3_aa: CASTGTSGGAGETQYF
clone_size: NA
j_call: TRBJ2-5
v_call: TRBV5-5
d_call: TRBD2

cdr3_nt: TGTGCCAGCAGCTTCCGGACAGGGCAGCAGCCCCAGCATTTT
cdr3_aa: CASSFRTGQQPQHF
clone_size: many
j_call: TRBJ1-5
v_call: TRBV7-2
d_call: TRBD1

cdr3_nt: TGTGCCAGCAGGGACAGGGCCAATCAGCCCCAGCATTTT
cdr3_aa: CASRDRANQPQHF
clone_size: NA
j_call: TRBJ1-5
v_call: TRBV2
d_call: TRBD1

cdr3_nt: TGTGCCAGCAGTACTGGGACAGGTCTAAAGCAGTACTTC
cdr3_aa: CASSTGTGLKQYF
clone_size: few
j_call: TRBJ2-7
v_call: TRBV7-2
d_call: TRBD1

cdr3_nt: TGCGCCAGCAGCCTTCGGCCCTGGACTAGCGGGACCGGGGAGCTGTTTTTT
cdr3_aa: CASSLRPWTSGTGELFF
clone_size: NA
j_call: TRBJ2-2
v_call: TRBV5-1
d_call: TRBD2

cdr3_nt: TGCGCCAGCAGCTACACCTCCGGGGCCAACGTCCTGACTTTC
cdr3_aa: CASSYTSGANVLTF
clone_size: few
j_call: TRBJ2-6
v_call: TRBV5-1
d_call: NA

cdr3_nt: TGTGCCAGCAGCTTAGCAGATACGCAGTATTTT
cdr3_aa: CASSLADTQYF
clone_size: many
j_call: TRBJ2-3
v_call: TRBV5-6
d_call: NA

cdr3_nt: TGCAGCGTTGAAGGGCCCGGGATCTATGGCTACACCTTC
cdr3_aa: CSVEGPGIYGYTF
clone_size: NA
j_call: TRBJ1-2
v_call: TRBV29-1
d_call: NA

cdr3_nt: TGCGCCAGCAGTAGGAGCGGGGGGTACAATGAGCAGTTCTTC
cdr3_aa: CASSRSGGYNEQFF
clone_size: many
j_call: TRBJ2-1
v_call: TRBV4-1
d_call: TRBD2

cdr3_nt: TGTGCCAGCAGCGAACACTCGGGGATGAACACTGAAGCTTTCTTT
cdr3_aa: CASSEHSGMNTEAFF
clone_size: NA
j_call: TRBJ1-1
v_call: TRBV7-2
d_call: NA

cdr3_nt: TGCGCCAGCTCCCGATTCCCAATACAGGGGGCAATCGATGAGCAGTTCTTC
cdr3_aa: CASSRFPIQGAIDEQFF
clone_size: few
j_call: TRBJ2-1
v_call: TRBV5-1
d_call: TRBD1

cdr3_nt: TGTGCCAGCAGTGGTACAGGGTCGTTGGGATATGGCTACACCTTC
cdr3_aa: CASSGTGSLGYGYTF
clone_size: few
j_call: TRBJ1-2
v_call: TRBV12-3/TRBV12-4
d_call: NA

cdr3_nt: TGTGCCAGTAGTACACGGGACAGTAGCAATCAGCCCCAGCATTTT
cdr3_aa: CASSTRDSSNQPQHF
clone_size: few
j_call: TRBJ1-5
v_call: TRBV19
d_call: TRBD1

cdr3_nt: TGCGCCAGCAGCCAAGACACGGGACTTCTCTATTCACCCCTCCACTTT
cdr3_aa: CASSQDTGLLYSPLHF
clone_size: many
j_call: TRBJ1-6
v_call: TRBV4-1
d_call: NA

cdr3_nt: TGTGCCAGCAGCCAAGAGGCAGGGTATTCCGTAACTGAAGCTTTCTTT
cdr3_aa: CASSQEAGYSVTEAFF
clone_size: few
j_call: TRBJ1-1
v_call: TRBV4-2
d_call: NA

cdr3_nt: TGTGCCAGTAGTAGGGACGTCTCCTACGAGCAGTACTTC
cdr3_aa: CASSRDVSYEQYF
clone_size: NA
j_call: TRBJ2-7
v_call: TRBV19
d_call: NA

cdr3_nt: TGTGCCAGCAGATCCGGGACAGGGTTGGGCACTGAAGCTTTCTTT
cdr3_aa: CASRSGTGLGTEAFF
clone_size: NA
j_call: TRBJ1-1
v_call: TRBV11-2
d_call: TRBD1

cdr3_nt: TGCGCCAGCAGCTTTTCAGGGGGGACTGAAGCTTTCTTT
cdr3_aa: CASSFSGGTEAFF
clone_size: many
j_call: TRBJ1-1
v_call: TRBV5-1
d_call: TRBD1

cdr3_nt: TGTGCCAGCAGTTTATTCACCTTCAGGGGGCCTTCCTCCGAGTTCAATCAGCCCCAGCATTTT
cdr3_aa: CASSLFTFRGPSSEFNQPQHF
clone_size: NA
j_call: TRBJ1-5
v_call: TRBV28
d_call: TRBD1

cdr3_nt: TGTGCCAGTAGTATGACAGGGGGCCTCTCGGATGAGCAGTTCTTC
cdr3_aa: CASSMTGGLSDEQFF
clone_size: NA
j_call: TRBJ2-1
v_call: TRBV19
d_call: TRBD1

cdr3_nt: TGTGCCAGCAGTCCCAGTGGCTTGGGGGAGGAGACCCAGTACTTC
cdr3_aa: CASSPSGLGEETQYF
clone_size: NA
j_call: TRBJ2-5
v_call: TRBV12-3/TRBV12-4
d_call: NA

cdr3_nt: TGCGCCAGCAGCTTTGGAGCGGGGGGGACTTTCTATGAGCAGTTCTTC
cdr3_aa: CASSFGAGGTFYEQFF
clone_size: many
j_call: TRBJ2-1
v_call: TRBV5-1
d_call: TRBD2

cdr3_nt: TGCAGTGCTAGAGAGAGAGGACTGGGGACAAGAATTAACTATGGCTACACCTTC
cdr3_aa: CSARERGLGTRINYGYTF
clone_size: NA
j_call: TRBJ1-2
v_call: TRBV20-1
d_call: NA

cdr3_nt: TGCGCCAGCAGCTCCGGCCCCAGGGGGATCACAGATACGCAGTATTTT
cdr3_aa: CASSSGPRGITDTQYF
clone_size: many
j_call: TRBJ2-3
v_call: TRBV5-1
d_call: TRBD1

cdr3_nt: TGCAGTGCGTCGGGACAGGGGGTCTCCTACGAGCAGTACTTC
cdr3_aa: CSASGQGVSYEQYF
clone_size: many
j_call: TRBJ2-7
v_call: TRBV20-1
d_call: TRBD1

cdr3_nt: TGTGCCAGCAGAACTTCGACTGGGGTTAGCAATCAGCCCCAGCATTTT
cdr3_aa: CASRTSTGVSNQPQHF
clone_size: many
j_call: TRBJ1-5
v_call: TRBV12-3/TRBV12-4
d_call: NA

cdr3_nt: TGTGCCAGCAGCTTAGACCGTCTCGGCTACAATGAGCAGTTCTTC
cdr3_aa: CASSLDRLGYNEQFF
clone_size: few
j_call: TRBJ2-1
v_call: TRBV7-2
d_call: NA

cdr3_nt: TGTGCCAGCAGCCGAGACAGGGGGAGAGAGACCCAGTACTTC
cdr3_aa: CASSRDRGRETQYF
clone_size: many
j_call: TRBJ2-5
v_call: TRBV7-2
d_call: TRBD1

cdr3_nt: TGTGCCAGCTCACGCAGTGCTATGAACACTGAAGCTTTCTTT
cdr3_aa: CASSRSAMNTEAFF
clone_size: few
j_call: TRBJ1-1
v_call: TRBV18
d_call: NA

cdr3_nt: TGCGCCAGCAGCCTCTCAAGAGGAGAAGGGAATACTGAAGCTTTCTTT
cdr3_aa: CASSLSRGEGNTEAFF
clone_size: many
j_call: TRBJ1-1
v_call: TRBV4-1
d_call: NA

cdr3_nt: TGCGCCAGCAGTGAGTGGCGAGATACGCAGTATTTT
cdr3_aa: CASSEWRDTQYF
clone_size: NA
j_call: TRBJ2-3
v_call: TRBV10-2
d_call: NA

cdr3_nt: TGTGCCAGCAGCTACCGGGACAGGAAAACCGGGGAGCTGTTTTTT
cdr3_aa: CASSYRDRKTGELFF
clone_size: many
j_call: TRBJ2-2
v_call: TRBV7-9
d_call: TRBD1

cdr3_nt: TGTGCCAGCAGTTACTCGACTGTCTCTGGAAACACCATATATTTT
cdr3_aa: CASSYSTVSGNTIYF
clone_size: few
j_call: TRBJ1-3
v_call: TRBV6-6
d_call: NA

cdr3_nt: TGTGCCAGCAGCCAGCGGTGGGGGGACACTGAAGCTTTCTTT
cdr3_aa: CASSQRWGDTEAFF
clone_size: NA
j_call: TRBJ1-1
v_call: TRBV7-2
d_call: NA

cdr3_nt: TGTGCCAGCAGCTTTCCGACTAGCCGGGCAGAGACCCAGTACTTC
cdr3_aa: CASSFPTSRAETQYF
clone_size: many
j_call: TRBJ2-5
v_call: TRBV7-2
d_call: TRBD2

cdr3_nt: TGCAGTGCTAGAGCCCGACCATCCAGCCAGGCTCGCAGCAATCAGCCCCAGCATTTT
cdr3_aa: CSARARPSSQARSNQPQHF
clone_size: NA
j_call: TRBJ1-5
v_call: TRBV20-1
d_call: NA

cdr3_nt: TGTGCCAGCAGCCAAGGGCGGCTAGCGGGGGCTAATGAGCAGTTCTTC
cdr3_aa: CASSQGRLAGANEQFF
clone_size: few
j_call: TRBJ2-1
v_call: TRBV3-1
d_call: TRBD2

cdr3_nt: TGTGCCAGCAGCGAACAGGGGCCCGAGGACACTGAAGCTTTCTTT
cdr3_aa: CASSEQGPEDTEAFF
clone_size: NA
j_call: TRBJ1-1
v_call: TRBV4-2
d_call: TRBD1

cdr3_nt: TGTGCCAGCAGTTTAGGGGGCTCTGGCTACACCTTC
cdr3_aa: CASSLGGSGYTF
clone_size: many
j_call: TRBJ1-2
v_call: TRBV12-3/TRBV12-4
d_call: NA

cdr3_nt: TGTGCCGGTCTACAGGGGAACACCGGGGAGCTGTTTTTT
cdr3_aa: CAGLQGNTGELFF
clone_size: many
j_call: TRBJ2-2
v_call: TRBV28
d_call: NA

cdr3_nt: TGTGCCAGCAGCCTCCGACTGGAAACTAGCACAGATACGCAGTATTTT
cdr3_aa: CASSLRLETSTDTQYF
clone_size: many
j_call: TRBJ2-3
v_call: TRBV4-2
d_call: NA

cdr3_nt: TGCAGTGCTAGGTCAGATGCTAACTATGGCTACACCTTC
cdr3_aa: CSARSDANYGYTF
clone_size: many
j_call: TRBJ1-2
v_call: TRBV20-1
d_call: NA